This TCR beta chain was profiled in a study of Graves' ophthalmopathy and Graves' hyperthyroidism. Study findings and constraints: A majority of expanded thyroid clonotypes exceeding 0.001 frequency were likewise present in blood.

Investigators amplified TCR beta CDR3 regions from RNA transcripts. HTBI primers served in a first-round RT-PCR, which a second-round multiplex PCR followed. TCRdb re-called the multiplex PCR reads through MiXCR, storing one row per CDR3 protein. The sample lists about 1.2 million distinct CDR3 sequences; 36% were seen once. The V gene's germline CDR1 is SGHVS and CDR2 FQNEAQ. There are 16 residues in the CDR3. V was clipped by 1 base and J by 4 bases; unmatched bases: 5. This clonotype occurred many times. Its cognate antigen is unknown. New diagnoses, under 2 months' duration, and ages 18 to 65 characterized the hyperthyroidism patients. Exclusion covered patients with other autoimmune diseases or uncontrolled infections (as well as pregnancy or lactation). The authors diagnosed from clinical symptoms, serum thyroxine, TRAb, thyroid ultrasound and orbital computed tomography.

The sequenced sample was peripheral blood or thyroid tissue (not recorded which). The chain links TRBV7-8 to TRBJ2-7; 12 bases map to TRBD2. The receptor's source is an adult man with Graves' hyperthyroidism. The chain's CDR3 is CASSLELTSGRYEQYF. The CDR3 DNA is TGTGCCAGCAGCTTAGAGCTGACTAGCGGGAGATACGAGCAGTACTTC.